This T cell receptor (beta chain) was sequenced in a study of Ad26.COV2.S vaccination and SARS-CoV-2 variants. Study context: In the study, Ad26.COV2.S was injected intramuscularly once, or twice 56 days apart.

Study observations and caveats: Following vaccination, spike-specific CD8+ and CD4+ T cell responses reportedly exhibited substantial breadth. Compared with placebo recipients, vaccine recipients had higher spike-specific TCR breadth.

Described treatment: around 19 received Ad26.COV2.S at low or high dose, single or two shots; about 5 received placebo; per-sample allocation not given. Collection of the samples took place on day 63 after the first injection of vaccine or placebo. Only in-frame clones appear in the TCRdb table, and some are missing; sequencing was by immunoSEQ multiplex PCR. This table has fewer than 500,000 clones, 80% to 95% appearing once. CDR1 is SNHLY, CDR2 FYNNEI, per germline. CDR3 length: 15 amino acids. Trimming removed 8 bases from V and 0 bases from J, with 14 bases in between. A note on this clone: Its antigen is still unknown.

The sample was peripheral blood, taken in a trial of Ad26.COV2.S vaccine versus placebo. The origin of this receptor is a person between 18 and 65 years old who received the Ad26.COV2.S COVID-19 vaccine or a placebo. The genes are TRBV2 and TRBJ1-5; D remains ambiguous. Here the CDR3 reads CASVPTLYSNQPQHF. DNA of the CDR3: TGTGCCAGCGTACCGACACTTTATAGCAATCAGCCCCAGCATTTT.